These 24 T cell receptor beta chains share one sample of origin, sequenced in a study of blood T cell repertoires in COVID-19. Assay used: immunoSEQ multiplex PCR; TCRdb lists only in-frame clones, some missing. Among just over 250,000 clones listed, roughly nine tenths were seen once. The sample taken for sequencing was peripheral blood. The source of these receptors is a man in his 60s who had recovered from COVID-19.

The CDR3 loop is CAWRDRGKVGNTIYF. CDR3 bases: TGTGCCTGGAGGGACAGGGGGAAAGTTGGAAACACCATATATTTT. J is TRBJ1-3 and V is TRBV30, with 10 bases matching TRBD1. CDR3 length: 15 amino acids. Germline V lookup: CDR1 GTSNPN, CDR2 SVGIG (reference sequence). V was clipped by 3 bases and J by 3 bases; unmatched bases: 5.

The chain joins TRBV27 to TRBJ1-1; 8 bases are a match to TRBD1. This CDR3 has 12 amino acids. From germline, CDR1 is MNHEY and CDR2 SMNVEV (reference sequence). V shed 6 bases, J shed 8 bases, and the junction held 5 bases outside the gene matches. CDR3 loop: CASSKDRVEAFF. CDR3 nucleotides: TGTGCCAGCAGCAAGGACAGGGTCGAAGCTTTCTTT.

This chain connects TRBV6-5 to TRBJ1-3; 10 bases agree with TRBD1. J lost 4 bases, V lost 6 bases, and 6 bases had no gene match. The CDR3 spans 15 residues. The germline V gene has CDR1 MNHEY and CDR2 SVGAGI. The CDR3 region has the DNA TGTGCCAGCAGACGCGGACAGGGGGAAGGAAACACCATATATTTT. As protein: CASRRGQGEGNTIYF.

The chain has TRBV2 and TRBJ2-7; 7 bases are a match to TRBD1. The CDR3 extends over 14 amino acids. From germline, CDR1 is SNHLY and CDR2 FYNNEI. Trimming at V came to 6 bases and at J to 3 bases, leaving 8 bases not matched to a gene. CDR3 protein: CASRDRDRYYEQYF. The CDR3 DNA follows: TGTGCCAGCAGGGACCGGGACAGATACTACGAGCAGTACTTC.

The chain employs TRBV25-1 and TRBJ1-2, with D unclear. Germline loops: CDR1 MGHDK, CDR2 SYGVNS. This CDR3 is 13 amino acids long. Trimming cost V 3 bases and J 3 bases, with 8 bases left between them. CDR3 sequence: CASSEEEDYGYTF. CDR3 nucleotides: TGTGCCAGCAGTGAGGAGGAGGACTATGGCTACACCTTC.

This clone showed up just a few times. This chain connects TRBV6-2 or TRBV6-3 to TRBJ1-1, with TRBD1 matching 8 bases. Looked up from germline, CDR1 is MNHEY and CDR2 is SVGEGT. The CDR3 has 16 residues. With 5 bases clipped from V and 5 bases from J, the junction kept 13 bases outside the gene matches. The CDR3 reads CASSQRGTGGGTEAFF. DNA for the CDR3: TGTGCCAGCAGTCAGAGGGGGACAGGAGGTGGGACTGAAGCTTTCTTT.

This clone was detected once. The rearrangement joins TRBV4-1 to TRBJ2-5; a weak D match, TRBD1 (7 bases). Germline V gene sequence: CDR1 MGHRA, CDR2 YSYEKL. Trimming left V 0 bases short and J 5 bases short, with 19 bases between. This CDR3 is built from 17 residues. The CDR3 DNA reads TGCGCCAGCAGCCAAGAACAAAGAAGACAGGGAGGTGAGACCCAGTACTTC. Its protein product is CASSQEQRRQGGETQYF.

The chain carries TRBV7-8 and TRBJ1-5; D is unclear. V lost 4 bases and J lost 9, with 10 bases in between. CDR1 SGHVS and CDR2 FQNEAQ come from the germline V gene. This CDR3 is built from 12 residues. The CDR3 DNA reads TGTGCCAGCAGCTCCCCCCCGGGGCCCCAGCATTTT. It encodes CASSSPPGPQHF.

CDR3 nucleotides: TGTGCCAGCAGCTTACTACAGGAGACAGATACGCAGTATTTT. This gives the protein CASSLLQETDTQYF. V and J are TRBV13 and TRBJ2-3, with a tentative D call TRBD1 (5 bases). This CDR3 spans 14 amino acids. CDR1 and CDR2 from the germline V gene are PRHDT and FYEKMQ (reference sequence). Trimming left V 2 bases short and J 3 bases short, with 9 bases between. The variable domain in full, completed from reference TRBV13 and TRBJ2-3, reads AAGVIQSPRHLIKEKRETATLKCYPIPRHDTVYWYQQGPGQDPQFLISFYEKMQSDKGSIPDRFSAQQFSDYHSELNMSSLELGDSALYFCASSLLQETDTQYFGPGTRLTVL.

This rearrangement joins TRBV7-9 to TRBJ2-2; D may be TRBD2 (6 bases). Germline loops: CDR1 SEHNR, CDR2 FQNEAQ (reference sequence). The CDR3 has 14 amino acids. Trimming left V 5 bases short and J 5 bases short, with 12 bases between. CDR3 sequence reads: CASSHPGTTGELFF. For the CDR3, the DNA is TGTGCCAGCAGCCACCCTGGGACTACCGGGGAGCTGTTTTTT. Drawing the rest from reference TRBV7-9 and TRBJ2-2, the complete variable domain is DTGVSQNPRHKITKRGQNVTFRCDPISEHNRLYWYRQTLGQGPEFLTYFQNEAQLEKSRLLSDRFSAERPKGSFSTLEIQRTEQGDSAMYLCASSHPGTTGELFFGEGSRLTVL.

The table lists this clone with a few counts. The chain couples TRBV5-1 to TRBJ1-2; D is uncertain. Germline V gene lookup returns CDR1 SGHRS and CDR2 YFSETQ. The CDR3 consists of 12 residues. The germline V and J ends were trimmed by 5 bases and 8 bases, with 13 bases remaining between them. CDR3 bases: TGCGCCAGCAGGGTCAATGAGGGCGGCTACACCTTC. Translating it yields CASRVNEGGYTF. Filled out from reference TRBV5-1 and TRBJ1-2, the complete variable domain reads KAGVTQTPRYLIKTRGQQVTLSCSPISGHRSVSWYQQTPGQGLQFLFEYFSETQRNKGNFPGRFSGRQFSNSRSEMNVSTLELGDSALYLCASRVNEGGYTFGSGTRLTVV.

The gene calls are TRBV11-2 and TRBJ2-3, with 14 nucleotides matching TRBD2. This CDR3 region has 17 residues. The V segment lost 1 base and the J segment 6 bases; nucleotides outside the gene matches: 6. Germline lookup yields CDR1 SGHAT and CDR2 FQNNGV. CDR3 sequence: CASSLGWTSGGWDTQYF. CDR3 coding DNA: TGTGCCAGCAGCTTAGGGTGGACTAGCGGGGGGTGGGATACGCAGTATTTT. The full variable domain, completed using reference TRBV11-2 and TRBJ2-3, is EAGVAQSPRYKIIEKRQSVAFWCNPISGHATLYWYQQILGQGPKLLIQFQNNGVVDDSQLPKDRFSAERLKGVDSTLKIQPAKLEDSAVYLCASSLGWTSGGWDTQYFGPGTRLTVL.

The rearrangement uses TRBV6-5 and TRBJ2-7; TRBD1 aligns across 11 bases. This CDR3 is built from 12 residues. In germline, CDR1 is MNHEY, CDR2 SVGAGI. V lost 7 bases, J lost 7 bases, and 3 bases stayed unmatched. CDR3 amino acids: CASMGTGGEQYF. In DNA, the CDR3 is TGTGCCAGCATGGGGACAGGGGGGGAGCAGTACTTC.

DNA for the CDR3: TGTGCCAGCAGTGACTCCCCGACAGGGGGCCGCTATGGCTACACCTTC. It codes for CASSDSPTGGRYGYTF. The rearrangement joins TRBV6-4 to TRBJ1-2; 10 nucleotides align to TRBD1. There are 16 residues in the CDR3. From germline, CDR1 is MRHNA and CDR2 SNTAGT. The J segment lost 4 bases and the V segment lost 0 bases, leaving 5 bases of the junction unmatched.

The CDR3 DNA sequence: TGTGCCAGCAGCTTAAGTGTAAAAGCTGGGAACACTGAAGCTTTCTTT. It yields the protein CASSLSVKAGNTEAFF. V is TRBV7-2 and J is TRBJ1-1; D unclear. CDR1 SGHTA and CDR2 FQGNSA come from the germline V gene. Trimming cost V 2 bases and J 1 base, with 14 bases left between them. This CDR3 is built from 16 residues.

This clone was picked up a small number of times. The J gene is TRBJ2-1, the V gene TRBV5-1; 11 nucleotides agree with TRBD1. The germline V gene has CDR1 SGHRS and CDR2 YFSETQ. V dropped 4 bases and J dropped 2; count of bases not matched to a gene: 2. The CDR3 sequence is 15 residues long. The CDR3 DNA reads as TGCGCCAGCAGCACGGGACAGGGGGCCTACAATGAGCAGTTCTTC. Protein sequence: CASSTGQGAYNEQFF.

This chain uses TRBV6-5 with TRBJ1-5, with D maybe TRBD1 (6 bases). The germline V gene encodes CDR1 MNHEY and CDR2 SVGAGI. This CDR3 has 14 residues. The V and J ends lost 6 bases and 3 bases respectively, with 12 bases between them. Written as DNA, the CDR3 is TGTGCCAGCAGGCCCCAGGGGATCAATCAGCCCCAGCATTTT. This sequence encodes CASRPQGINQPQHF.

V is TRBV6-2 or TRBV6-3 and J is TRBJ2-5; 8 bases align to TRBD1. The V gene end was trimmed by 2 bases and the J gene end by 4 bases; junction bases not matched to a gene: 9. The germline V gene encodes CDR1 MNHEY and CDR2 SVGEGT. CDR3 size: 16 residues. The CDR3 bases are TGTGCCAGCAGTTACGGACAGGGAGTTGGGGGAGAGACCCAGTACTTC. This translates into CASSYGQGVGGETQYF.

V usage is TRBV7-2 and J usage is TRBJ2-7, with 8 bases lining up with TRBD2. Germline trimming cut 5 bases from V and 0 bases from J; bases unmatched to any gene: 6. In germline, CDR1 is SGHTA, CDR2 FQGNSA. The CDR3 consists of 15 residues. The CDR3 DNA reads as TGTGCCAGCAGCCCTACTAGCGGCCCCTCCTACGAGCAGTACTTC. Translated: CASSPTSGPSYEQYF.

A few counts support this clone. The genes are TRBV5-6 and TRBJ2-1; TRBD1 aligns across 9 bases. Germline V gene sequence: CDR1 SGHDT, CDR2 YYEEEE. V lost 4 bases, J lost 2 bases, and 1 base stayed unmatched. The CDR3 extends over 14 amino acids. The CDR3 loop reads CASSRTGAYNEQFF. CDR3 nucleotide sequence: TGTGCCAGCAGCCGGACAGGGGCCTACAATGAGCAGTTCTTC.

As concerns this clone: A junction boundary mismatches the germline segment, possibly from a read error. The CDR3, as DNA: TGTGCCAGCAGCCAAATCGGGACCTTTGGTGGGGGACAAGAGGCCCAGTACTTC. Translated: CASSQIGTFGGGQEAQYF. The chain carries TRBV14 and TRBJ2-5; tentatively, D is TRBD1 (6 bases). The germline V gene has CDR1 SGHDN and CDR2 FVKESK. The CDR3 extends over 18 amino acids.

The genes are TRBV6-5 and TRBJ2-7, with D perhaps TRBD2 (6 bases). The V end was cut by 6 bases, the J end by 0 bases, with 15 bases between. CDR3 length equals 15 residues. CDR1 MNHEY and CDR2 SVGAGI come from the germline V gene. CDR3 coding DNA: TGTGCCAGCAGAGGACCTAGCGTCGGCTCCTACGAGCAGTACTTC. Protein sequence: CASRGPSVGSYEQYF.

This sequence joins TRBV30 and TRBJ1-1; D is uncertain. The CDR3 sequence is 13 residues long. From germline, CDR1 is GTSNPN and CDR2 SVGIG (reference sequence). V dropped 5 bases and J dropped 1 base, with 11 bases sitting between them. This CDR3 reads CAWGKAGNTEAFF. The CDR3 DNA is TGTGCCTGGGGAAAAGCCGGGAACACTGAAGCTTTCTTT.

This chain joins TRBV6-5 and TRBJ2-5; perhaps TRBD2 as D (6 bases). The CDR3 length is 13 residues. Trimming left V 5 bases short and J 5 bases short, with 12 bases between. Germline V gene data show CDR1 as MNHEY and CDR2 as SVGAGI. In DNA, the CDR3 is TGTGCCAGCAGTAAGACTAGTTGGGAGACCCAGTACTTC. Encoded protein: CASSKTSWETQYF.